This T cell receptor (beta chain) was recorded in a study of early T cells in non-severe SARS-CoV-2 infection. This clonotype was found many times. TCRdb reanalysed the 5' RACE reads using MiXCR and keeps one entry per CDR3 protein. Among 95,000 to 150,000 distinct CDR3 sequences listed, more than 13% were seen once. Trimming pared 3 bases from V and 4 bases from J, leaving 13 bases between. The CDR3 has 16 amino acids. Sequencing input: whole blood. The rearrangement uses TRBV12-3 or TRBV12-4 and TRBJ2-6; D is tentatively TRBD1 or TRBD2 (5 bases each). This TCR derives from an adult who was a healthcare worker with PCR-confirmed SARS-CoV-2 infection or an uninfected control (not recorded which). The CDR3 DNA is TGTGCCAGCAGTTTTTCGAGGGGCTTCGGGGCCAACGTCCTGACTTTC. It codes for CASSFSRGFGANVLTF.